These T cell receptor beta chains were read from a single sample in a study of CD8 T cells in Susac syndrome. One entry per CDR3 protein, called by TCRdb with MiXCR from the immunoSEQ multiplex PCR reads. The profile shows 200,000 to 250,000 distinct CDR3 sequences, approximately 90% of them singletons. The sequencing input was CD8+ T cells from PBMCs. These receptors all stem from a human donor with multiple sclerosis. The CDR3 runs from the conserved cysteine through the conserved F or W. The order of the fields is CDR3 protein, CDR3 DNA, clone size, J gene, V gene, D gene. The D gene is left open where the match is weak. Not every row has a clone size; where given, it reads once, few, many or a size class.

CASSPGGPEAFF,TGTGCCAGCAGCCCCGGGGGACCGGAAGCTTTCTTT,few,TRBJ1-1,TRBV5-4,.
CAWSTKRAPSTDTQYF,TGTGCCTGGTCTACCAAGAGAGCTCCTAGCACAGATACGCAGTATTTT,.,TRBJ2-3,TRBV30,.
CASSYQGLTYEQYF,TGTGCCAGCAGTTACCAGGGACTAACCTACGAGCAGTACTTC,.,TRBJ2-7,TRBV6-5,TRBD2
CASSLGPPSYEQYF,TGTGCCAGCAGCTTAGGGCCCCCTTCCTACGAGCAGTACTTC,.,TRBJ2-7,TRBV11-2,.
CASAPGDTEAFF,TGTGCCAGCGCTCCAGGGGACACTGAAGCTTTCTTT,.,TRBJ1-1,TRBV25-1,.
CASSQAPTALTYEQYF,TGTGCCAGCAGCCAAGCGCCGACAGCCCTCACCTACGAGCAGTACTTC,.,TRBJ2-7,TRBV3-1,.
CSATGLAGGSEQYF,TGCAGTGCCACGGGGCTAGCGGGAGGCAGTGAGCAGTACTTC,.,TRBJ2-7,TRBV20-1,TRBD2
CASSPGAATGELFF,TGTGCCAGCTCACCAGGGGCAGCCACCGGGGAGCTGTTTTTT,.,TRBJ2-2,TRBV18,.
CASSLGLGGRNEQFF,TGTGCCAGCAGCTTGGGTCTCGGCGGGAGGAATGAGCAGTTCTTC,.,TRBJ2-1,TRBV5-6,TRBD2
CASSFGQGNYGYTF,TGTGCCAGCAGCTTTGGACAGGGCAACTATGGCTACACCTTC,few,TRBJ1-2,TRBV5-6,TRBD1
CASSYPGPNQPQHF,TGTGCCAGCAGTTACCCGGGCCCTAATCAGCCCCAGCATTTT,.,TRBJ1-5,TRBV6-5,.